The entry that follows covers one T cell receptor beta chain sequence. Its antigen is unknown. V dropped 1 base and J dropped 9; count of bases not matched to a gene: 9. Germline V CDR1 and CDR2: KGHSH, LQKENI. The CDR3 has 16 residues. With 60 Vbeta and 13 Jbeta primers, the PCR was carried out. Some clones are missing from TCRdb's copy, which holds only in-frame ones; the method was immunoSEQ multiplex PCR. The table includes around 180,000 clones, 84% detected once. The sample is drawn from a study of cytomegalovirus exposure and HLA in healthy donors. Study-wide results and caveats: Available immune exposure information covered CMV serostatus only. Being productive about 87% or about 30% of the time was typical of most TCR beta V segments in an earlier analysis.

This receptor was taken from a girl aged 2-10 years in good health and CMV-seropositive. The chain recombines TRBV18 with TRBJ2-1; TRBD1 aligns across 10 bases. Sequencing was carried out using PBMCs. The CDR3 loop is CASSPRGTGVRGEQFF. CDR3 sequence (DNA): TGTGCCAGCTCACCACGTGGGACAGGGGTCAGGGGTGAGCAGTTCTTC.